Presented here are 18 T cell receptor beta chains from one specimen sequenced in a study of blood T cell repertoires in COVID-19. Profiled with immunoSEQ multiplex PCR; TCRdb holds only in-frame clones, not every one. The sample carries around 160,000 clones, roughly four fifths recorded once. Source material: peripheral blood. The receptor source for this set is a human donor in a cohort sampled during active COVID-19.

This chain joins TRBV7-3 and TRBJ1-1; TRBD1 matches 9 bases. Germline V gene lookup returns CDR1 SGHTA and CDR2 FQGTGA. The CDR3 contains 12 residues. The ends lost 4 bases at V and 9 bases at J; junction bases unmatched: 3. CDR3 in amino acids: CASSWGTGKAFF. In DNA, the CDR3 is TGTGCCAGCAGCTGGGGGACAGGGAAAGCTTTCTTT.

CDR3 protein: CASSLWTSGKDTQYF. CDR3 DNA sequence: TGTGCCAGCAGTTTATGGACTAGCGGGAAAGATACGCAGTATTTT. V usage is TRBV27 and J usage is TRBJ2-3, with TRBD2 identical over 12 bases. This CDR3 contains 15 residues. Trimming removed 1 base from V and 5 bases from J; junction bases left unmatched: 1. CDR1 MNHEY and CDR2 SMNVEV come from the germline V gene (reference sequence).

The chain uses TRBV2 and TRBJ2-1; 8 positions match TRBD2. Trimming at V came to 2 bases and at J to 7 bases, leaving 10 bases not matched to a gene. Germline V gene sequence: CDR1 SNHLY, CDR2 FYNNEI. The CDR3 extends over 16 amino acids. CDR3 nucleotides: TGTGCCAGCAGTGAATTGGTCGGGAGGGCCCCGAATGAGCAGTTCTTC. This encodes CASSELVGRAPNEQFF. Combining the CDR3 with reference TRBV2 and TRBJ2-1 gives the whole variable domain EPEVTQTPSHQVTQMGQEVILRCVPISNHLYFYWYRQILGQKVEFLVSFYNNEISEKSEIFDDQFSVERPDGSNFTLKIRSTKLEDSAMYFCASSELVGRAPNEQFFGPGTRLTVL.

The chain joins TRBV5-6 to TRBJ2-7; the match to TRBD2 covers 12 bases. Germline loops: CDR1 SGHDT, CDR2 YYEEEE. J was trimmed by 3 bases and V by 1 base; bases with no gene match: 8. The CDR3 consists of 17 residues. The CDR3 coding sequence is TGTGCCAGCAGCTTGCAGTCTAGCGGGGGGGTAATCTACGAGCAGTACTTC. Residues: CASSLQSSGGVIYEQYF. Based on the CDR3 plus reference TRBV5-6 and TRBJ2-7, the full variable domain is DAGVTQSPTHLIKTRGQQVTLRCSPKSGHDTVSWYQQALGQGPQFIFQYYEEEERQRGNFPDRFSGHQFPNYSSELNVNALLLGDSALYLCASSLQSSGGVIYEQYFGPGTRLTVT.

The V call is TRBV6-5, the J call TRBJ2-1; D may be TRBD1 (5 bases). V gave up 4 bases and J gave up 5 bases, with 18 bases separating them. The CDR3 is 16 amino acids. CDR1 MNHEY and CDR2 SVGAGI come from the germline V gene. This chain's CDR3 is CASSLMQGAIHNEQFF. The CDR3 bases are TGTGCCAGCAGTTTGATGCAGGGTGCGATTCACAATGAGCAGTTCTTC.

The rearrangement joins TRBV19 to TRBJ2-7, with 15 positions matching TRBD2. The CDR3 has 18 residues. Germline V gene lookup returns CDR1 LNHDA and CDR2 SQIVND (reference sequence). Trimming took 3 bases from V and 4 from J; bases not matched to a gene: 10. CDR3 nucleotides: TGTGCCAGTAGTATCCTGGGACTAGCGGGAGGCGGCGCGTACGAGCAGTACTTC. Encoded protein: CASSILGLAGGGAYEQYF. The complete variable domain, with remaining parts taken from reference TRBV19 and TRBJ2-7, reads DGGITQSPKYLFRKEGQNVTLSCEQNLNHDAMYWYRQDPGQGLRLIYYSQIVNDFQKGDIAEGYSVSREKKESFPLTVTSAQKNPTAFYLCASSILGLAGGGAYEQYFGPGTRLTVT.

This clone was observed a few times. The chain combines TRBV10-3 with TRBJ2-4; the match to TRBD2 covers 10 bases. This CDR3 region has 15 residues. V was pared by 3 bases and J by 9 bases, with 8 bases of the junction left unmatched. Germline assignment: CDR1 ENHRY and CDR2 SYGVKD. The CDR3 DNA reads as TGTGCCATCAGTGATTCCGGGACTAGCGCTAGCATTCAGTACTTC. This gives the protein CAISDSGTSASIQYF.

The rearrangement uses TRBV18 and TRBJ1-1; maybe TRBD1 (5 bases). Per the germline V gene, CDR1 is KGHSH and CDR2 is LQKENI. This CDR3 contains 14 residues. V lost 0 bases and J 7 bases, leaving 12 bases between the germline ends. The CDR3 DNA sequence: TGTGCCAGCTCACCACCGGAGGGGAGGGATGAAGCTTTCTTT. Its translation is CASSPPEGRDEAFF.

The rearrangement joins TRBV11-2 to TRBJ2-3; D might be TRBD1 (6 bases). This CDR3 has 14 amino acids. V lost 5 bases and J lost 3, with 12 bases in between. CDR1 SGHAT and CDR2 FQNNGV come from the germline V gene. CDR3 DNA sequence: TGTGCCAGCAGCCAACAGGGATCGACAGATACGCAGTATTTT. Its protein is CASSQQGSTDTQYF.

This clone appeared many times. The chain carries TRBV11-2 and TRBJ1-2, with no clear D. The CDR3 totals 16 residues. Germline loops: CDR1 SGHAT, CDR2 FQNNGV. The V and J ends lost 5 bases and 5 bases respectively, with 21 bases between them. This chain's CDR3 is CASSPYGSAGSYGYTF. The CDR3 nucleotides read TGTGCCAGCAGCCCCTACGGATCGGCCGGGTCGTATGGCTACACCTTC.

This chain links TRBV10-1 with TRBJ2-7; D might be TRBD1 (6 bases). CDR1 and CDR2 (germline): WNHNN, SYGVQD (reference sequence). V dropped 6 bases and J dropped 3 bases, with 12 bases sitting between them. The CDR3 spans 13 residues. CDR3 nucleotide sequence: TGCGCCAGCAGCGACTCGGACAGCTACGAGCAGTACTTC. Translation: CASSDSDSYEQYF.

CDR3 sequence reads: CASSQEFDRDYGYTF. The CDR3, as DNA: TGCGCCAGCAGCCAAGAGTTTGACAGAGACTATGGCTACACCTTC. The V and J genes are TRBV4-3 and TRBJ1-2; a weak D match, TRBD1 (5 bases). V gave up 0 bases and J gave up 3 bases, with 11 bases separating them. Germline V gene data show CDR1 as LGHNA and CDR2 as YSLEER. This CDR3 has 15 residues.

This chain links TRBV6-2 or TRBV6-3 with TRBJ2-7; D is perhaps TRBD2 (5 bases). Germline CDR1 MNHEY, CDR2 SVGEGT. V was trimmed by 2 bases and J by 0 bases, leaving 8 bases between them. This CDR3 is built from 14 residues. The DNA of the CDR3 is TGTGCCAGCAGTTACGAGGGCTACTCCTACGAGCAGTACTTC. Protein: CASSYEGYSYEQYF.

The V call is TRBV24-1, the J call TRBJ2-1, with TRBD2 matching over 8 bases. Per germline, CDR1 KGHDR and CDR2 SFDVKD. J gave up 5 bases and V 1 base, and 9 bases lay outside the gene matches. There are 17 residues in the CDR3. Here the CDR3 DNA reads TGTGCCACCAGTGATTTACGGGGGGGGCGGGGAGACAATGAGCAGTTCTTC. It yields the protein CATSDLRGGRGDNEQFF.

The chain carries TRBV29-1 and TRBJ1-5, with D perhaps matching TRBD1 (6 bases). Germline loops: CDR1 SQVTM, CDR2 ANQGSEA. CDR3 length: 15 amino acids. V lost 3 bases to trimming and J lost 2 bases, with 14 bases between them. The CDR3: CSVEISGDGNQPQHF. In nucleotides, the CDR3 is TGCAGCGTTGAGATCTCAGGGGATGGCAATCAGCCCCAGCATTTT.

The rearrangement links TRBV10-1 to TRBJ2-1; 8 bases are shared with TRBD2. The CDR3 consists of 16 residues. Germline V gives CDR1 WNHNN, CDR2 SYGVQD (reference sequence). V dropped 0 bases and J dropped 3; count of bases not matched to a gene: 4. CDR3 residues: CASSESSSGLYNEQFF. The CDR3 nucleotides read TGCGCCAGCAGTGAGTCCTCTAGCGGGCTCTACAATGAGCAGTTCTTC.

The J gene is TRBJ2-7, the V gene TRBV10-3; the D is unclear. The CDR3 has 14 residues. Germline CDR1 reads ENHRY; CDR2 reads SYGVKD. Deletions cut 8 bases from V and 0 bases from J, with 14 bases between. The CDR3 region has the DNA TGTGCCATCCGAGGCGGTAGGAGCTCCTACGAGCAGTACTTC. It translates to CAIRGGRSSYEQYF.

The chain carries TRBV5-6 and TRBJ2-1; maybe TRBD2 (5 bases). The V gene's germline CDR1 is SGHDT and CDR2 YYEEEE. The V gene lost 4 bases and the J gene lost 1 base, with 18 bases spanning the gap. The CDR3 is 17 amino acids. The CDR3 is CASSPPSGAASYNEQFF. The CDR3 region has the DNA TGTGCCAGCAGCCCCCCCTCAGGAGCGGCGTCCTACAATGAGCAGTTCTTC.